This T cell receptor beta chain was captured by sequencing in a study of T cell repertoires in cytomegalovirus infection. Study observations and caveats: There were HLA-C-restricted CMV-specific TCR beta clonotypes dominating the ex vivo response.

MiXCR, applied by TCRdb to the reads, yields one record per CDR3 protein. Among just under 550,000 distinct CDR3 sequences listed, about 26% were seen once. Regarding this clonotype: Its antigen is undetermined.

CDR3 length: 14 amino acids. CDR1 and CDR2 from the germline V gene are GTSNPN and SVGIG (reference sequence). Between the trimmed V and J ends, which lost 0 bases and 8 bases, there was a span of 14 bases. The sequenced material came from PBMCs. This receptor was taken from a human donor in good health (CMV status not recorded). Some clones in this sample may be carry-over from other donors' samples. The genes are TRBV30 and TRBJ2-1, with D perhaps being TRBD1 or TRBD2 (5 bases each). The CDR3 DNA reads TGTGCCTGGAGTGTACTATTCGGGGACCATGAGCAGTTCTTC. This encodes CAWSVLFGDHEQFF.